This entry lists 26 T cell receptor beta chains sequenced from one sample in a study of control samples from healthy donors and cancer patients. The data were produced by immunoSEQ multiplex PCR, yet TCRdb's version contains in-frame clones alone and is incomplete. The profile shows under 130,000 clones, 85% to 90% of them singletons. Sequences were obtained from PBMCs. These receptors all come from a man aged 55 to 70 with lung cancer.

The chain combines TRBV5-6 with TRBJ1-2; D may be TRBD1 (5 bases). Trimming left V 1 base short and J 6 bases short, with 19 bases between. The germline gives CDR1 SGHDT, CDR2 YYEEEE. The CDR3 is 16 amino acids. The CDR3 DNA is TGTGCCAGCAGCTTGTGGGCGACAGACCAAAAGAATGGCTACACCTTC. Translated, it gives CASSLWATDQKNGYTF.

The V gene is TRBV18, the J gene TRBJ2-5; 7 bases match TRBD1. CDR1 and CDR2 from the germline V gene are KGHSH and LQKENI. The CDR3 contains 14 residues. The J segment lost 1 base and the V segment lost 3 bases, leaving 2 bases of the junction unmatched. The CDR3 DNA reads TGTGCCAGCTCACCCCGGACAGGCCAAGAGACCCAGTACTTC. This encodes CASSPRTGQETQYF.

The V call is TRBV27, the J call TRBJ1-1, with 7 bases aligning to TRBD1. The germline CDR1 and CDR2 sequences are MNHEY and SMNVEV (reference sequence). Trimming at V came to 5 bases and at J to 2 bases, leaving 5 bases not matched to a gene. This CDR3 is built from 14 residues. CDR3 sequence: CASSTRTGNTEAFF. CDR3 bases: TGTGCCAGCAGTACACGGACAGGCAACACTGAAGCTTTCTTT.

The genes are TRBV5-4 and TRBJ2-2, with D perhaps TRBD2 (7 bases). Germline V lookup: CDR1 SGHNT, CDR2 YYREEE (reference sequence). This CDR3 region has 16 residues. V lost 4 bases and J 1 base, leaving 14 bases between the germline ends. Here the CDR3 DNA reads TGTGCCAGCAGCGCCGGGGGGCCGGGGAACACCGGGGAGCTGTTTTTT. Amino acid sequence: CASSAGGPGNTGELFF.

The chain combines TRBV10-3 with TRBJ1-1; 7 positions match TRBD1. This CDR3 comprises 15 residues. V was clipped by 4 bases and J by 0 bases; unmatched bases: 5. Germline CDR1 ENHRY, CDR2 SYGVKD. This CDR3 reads CAISGQGYMNTEAFF. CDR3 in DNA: TGTGCCATCAGTGGACAGGGCTATATGAACACTGAAGCTTTCTTT.

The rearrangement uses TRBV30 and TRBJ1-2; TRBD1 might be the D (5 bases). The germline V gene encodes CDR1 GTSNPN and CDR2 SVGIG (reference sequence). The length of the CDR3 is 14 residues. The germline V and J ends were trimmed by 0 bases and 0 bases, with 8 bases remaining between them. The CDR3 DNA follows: TGTGCCTGGAGTGTATGGGGCCCTAACTATGGCTACACCTTC. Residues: CAWSVWGPNYGYTF.

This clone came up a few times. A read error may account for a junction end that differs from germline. The CDR3 is CASREAQRLYGYTF. In DNA form, the CDR3 reads TGTGCCAGCAGGGAAGCACAACGCCTCTATGGCTACACCTTC. The rearrangement joins TRBV6-1 to TRBJ1-2; D not certain. Per the germline V gene, CDR1 is MNHNS and CDR2 is SASEGT. This CDR3 spans 14 amino acids.

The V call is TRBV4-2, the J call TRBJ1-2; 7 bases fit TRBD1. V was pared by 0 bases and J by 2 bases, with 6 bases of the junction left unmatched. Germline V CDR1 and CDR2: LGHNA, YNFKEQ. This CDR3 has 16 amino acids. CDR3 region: CASSQEFAGGNYGYTF. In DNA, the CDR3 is TGTGCCAGCAGCCAAGAGTTCGCAGGGGGAAACTATGGCTACACCTTC.

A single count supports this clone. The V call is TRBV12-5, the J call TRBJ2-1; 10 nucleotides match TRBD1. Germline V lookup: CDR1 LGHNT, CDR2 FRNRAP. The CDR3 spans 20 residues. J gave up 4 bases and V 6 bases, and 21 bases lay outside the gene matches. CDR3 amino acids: CASGLPPGQGSAGEYNEQFF. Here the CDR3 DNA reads TGTGCTAGTGGCCTACCCCCGGGACAGGGGTCAGCGGGGGAATACAATGAGCAGTTCTTC.

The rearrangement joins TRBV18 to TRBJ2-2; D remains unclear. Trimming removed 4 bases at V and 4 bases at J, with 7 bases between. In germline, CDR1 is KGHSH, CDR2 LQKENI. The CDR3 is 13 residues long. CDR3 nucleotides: TGTGCCAGCTCACGAGTCGGCACCGGGGAGCTGTTTTTT. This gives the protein CASSRVGTGELFF.

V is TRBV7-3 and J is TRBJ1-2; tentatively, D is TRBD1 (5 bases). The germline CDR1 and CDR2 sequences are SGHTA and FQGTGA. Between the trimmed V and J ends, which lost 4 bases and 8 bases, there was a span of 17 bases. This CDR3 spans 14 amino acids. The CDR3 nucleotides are TGTGCCAGCAGCTCTACCGTTGAGGGGTCCGGCTACACCTTC. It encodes CASSSTVEGSGYTF.

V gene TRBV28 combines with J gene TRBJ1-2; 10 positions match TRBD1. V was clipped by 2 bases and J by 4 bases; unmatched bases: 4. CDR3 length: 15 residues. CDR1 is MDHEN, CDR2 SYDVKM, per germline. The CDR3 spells CASSLGTGVLYGYTF. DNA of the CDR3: TGTGCCAGCAGTTTAGGGACAGGGGTCCTCTATGGCTACACCTTC.

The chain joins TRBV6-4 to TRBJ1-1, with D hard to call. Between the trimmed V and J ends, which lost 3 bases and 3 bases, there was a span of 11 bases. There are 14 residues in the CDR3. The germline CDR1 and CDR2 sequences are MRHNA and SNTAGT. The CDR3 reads CASSDRQRDTEAFF. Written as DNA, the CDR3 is TGTGCCAGCAGTGATAGACAACGTGACACTGAAGCTTTCTTT.

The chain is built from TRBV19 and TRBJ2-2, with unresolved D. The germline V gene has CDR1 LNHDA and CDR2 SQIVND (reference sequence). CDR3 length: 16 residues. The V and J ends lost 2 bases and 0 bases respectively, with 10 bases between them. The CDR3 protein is CASSIQGLSNTGELFF. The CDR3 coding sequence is TGTGCCAGTAGTATACAAGGGCTGTCGAACACCGGGGAGCTGTTTTTT. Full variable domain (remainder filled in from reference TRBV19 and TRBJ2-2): DGGITQSPKYLFRKEGQNVTLSCEQNLNHDAMYWYRQDPGQGLRLIYYSQIVNDFQKGDIAEGYSVSREKKESFPLTVTSAQKNPTAFYLCASSIQGLSNTGELFFGEGSRLTVL.

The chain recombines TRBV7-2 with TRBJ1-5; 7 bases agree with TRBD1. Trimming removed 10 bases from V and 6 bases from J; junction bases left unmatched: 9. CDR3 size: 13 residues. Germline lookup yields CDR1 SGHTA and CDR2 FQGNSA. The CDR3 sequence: CAIGEQGSQPQHF. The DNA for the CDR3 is TGTGCCATCGGGGAACAGGGGAGTCAGCCCCAGCATTTT. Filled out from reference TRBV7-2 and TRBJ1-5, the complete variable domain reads GAGVSQSPSNKVTEKGKDVELRCDPISGHTALYWYRQSLGQGLEFLIYFQGNSAPDKSGLPSDRFSAERTGGSVSTLTIQRTQQEDSAVYLCAIGEQGSQPQHFGDGTRLSIL.

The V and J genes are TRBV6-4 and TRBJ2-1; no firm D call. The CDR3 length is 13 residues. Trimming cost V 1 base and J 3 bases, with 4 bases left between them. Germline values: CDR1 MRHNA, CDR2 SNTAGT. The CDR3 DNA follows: TGTGCCAGCAGTGACTATCTCTACAATGAGCAGTTCTTC. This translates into CASSDYLYNEQFF.

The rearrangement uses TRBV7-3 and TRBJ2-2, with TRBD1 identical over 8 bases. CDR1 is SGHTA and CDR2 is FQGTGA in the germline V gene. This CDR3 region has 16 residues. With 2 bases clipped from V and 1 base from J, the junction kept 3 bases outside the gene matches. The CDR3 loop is CASSLQGARNTGELFF. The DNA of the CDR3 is TGTGCCAGCAGCTTACAGGGGGCGAGGAACACCGGGGAGCTGTTTTTT. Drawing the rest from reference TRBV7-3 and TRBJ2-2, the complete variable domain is GAGVSQTPSNKVTEKGKYVELRCDPISGHTALYWYRQSLGQGPEFLIYFQGTGAADDSGLPNDRFFAVRPEGSVSTLKIQRTERGDSAVYLCASSLQGARNTGELFFGEGSRLTVL.

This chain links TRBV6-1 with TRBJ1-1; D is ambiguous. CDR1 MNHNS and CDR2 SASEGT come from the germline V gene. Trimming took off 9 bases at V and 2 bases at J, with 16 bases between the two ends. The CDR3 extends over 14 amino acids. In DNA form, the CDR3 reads TGTGCCAGTCATTCCGACTCCCCAAACACTGAAGCTTTCTTT. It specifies CASHSDSPNTEAFF.

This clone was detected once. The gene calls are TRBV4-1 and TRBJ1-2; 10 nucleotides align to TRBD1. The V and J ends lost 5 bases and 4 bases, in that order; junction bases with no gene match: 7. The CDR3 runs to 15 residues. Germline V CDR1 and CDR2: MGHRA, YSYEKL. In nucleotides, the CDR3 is TGCGCCAGCAGCTCACCCGGGACAGGGGCCTATGGCTACACCTTC. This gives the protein CASSSPGTGAYGYTF.

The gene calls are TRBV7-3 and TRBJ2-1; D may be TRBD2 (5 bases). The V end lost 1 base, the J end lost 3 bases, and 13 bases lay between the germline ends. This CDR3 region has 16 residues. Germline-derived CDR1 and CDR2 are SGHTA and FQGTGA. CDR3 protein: CASSLNLATLYNEQFF. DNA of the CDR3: TGTGCCAGCAGCTTAAACCTAGCCACCCTCTACAATGAGCAGTTCTTC.

The CDR3 sequence is CASNPGRGEGNGYTF. CDR3 sequence (DNA): TGTGCCAGCAACCCAGGAAGGGGAGAGGGTAACGGCTACACCTTC. The chain carries TRBV4-2 and TRBJ1-2; maybe TRBD1 (5 bases). V was cut by 7 bases and J by 8 bases, with 23 bases left in between. Germline V gene sequence: CDR1 LGHNA, CDR2 YNFKEQ. The CDR3 contains 15 residues.

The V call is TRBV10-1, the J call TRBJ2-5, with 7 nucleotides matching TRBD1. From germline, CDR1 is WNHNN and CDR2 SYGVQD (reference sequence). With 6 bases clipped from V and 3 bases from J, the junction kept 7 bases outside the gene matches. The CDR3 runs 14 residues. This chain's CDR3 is CASSTGQPKETQYF. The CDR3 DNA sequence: TGCGCCAGCAGCACGGGACAGCCGAAAGAGACCCAGTACTTC.

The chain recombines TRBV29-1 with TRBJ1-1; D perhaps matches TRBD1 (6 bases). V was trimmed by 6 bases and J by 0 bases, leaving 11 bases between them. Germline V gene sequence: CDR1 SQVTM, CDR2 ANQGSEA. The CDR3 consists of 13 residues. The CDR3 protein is CSVRTELNTEAFF. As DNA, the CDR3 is TGCAGCGTCCGGACAGAGTTGAACACTGAAGCTTTCTTT.

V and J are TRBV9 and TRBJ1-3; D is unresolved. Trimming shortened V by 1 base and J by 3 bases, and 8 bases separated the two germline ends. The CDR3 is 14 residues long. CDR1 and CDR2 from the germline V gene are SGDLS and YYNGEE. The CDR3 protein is CASSVKGFGNTIYF. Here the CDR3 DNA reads TGTGCCAGCAGCGTAAAAGGGTTTGGAAACACCATATATTTT.

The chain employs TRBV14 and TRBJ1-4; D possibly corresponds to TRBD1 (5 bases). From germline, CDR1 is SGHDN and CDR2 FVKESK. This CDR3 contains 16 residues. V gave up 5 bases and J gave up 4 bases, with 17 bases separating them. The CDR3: CASSASTGRFNEKLFF. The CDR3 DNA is TGTGCCAGCAGCGCAAGTACAGGACGGTTTAATGAAAAACTGTTTTTT.

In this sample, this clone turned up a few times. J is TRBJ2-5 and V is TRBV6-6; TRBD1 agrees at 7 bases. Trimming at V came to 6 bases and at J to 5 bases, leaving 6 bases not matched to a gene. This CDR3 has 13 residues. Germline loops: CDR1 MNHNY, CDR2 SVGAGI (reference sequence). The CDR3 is CASRYGQEETQYF. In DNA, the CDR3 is TGTGCCAGCAGGTACGGACAGGAGGAGACCCAGTACTTC.